This T cell receptor (beta chain) appears in the sequencing data of a study of T cells expressing NK-cell markers. Study as a whole: Sorted T-cell subsets CD3+CD56+NKG2C+, CD3+CD56+NKG2C- and CD3+CD56-NKG2C+ were TCR beta-sequenced.

With UMIs, 5'RACE template switching was used to make TCR beta cDNA. TCRdb reprocessed the 5' RACE reads and reports one entry per CDR3 protein, with no DNA. Found here are roughly 170,000 distinct CDR3 sequences; the top ten clones hold approximately 17%. CDR1 is SGHTA and CDR2 is FQGNSA in the germline V gene. The CDR3 has 15 residues. The receptor's source is a woman between 18 and 70 years old in good health. The sequenced sample was blood T cells: a sorted CD56 or NKG2C T cell subset, CD4+ or CD8+ T cells, or bulk PBMC T cells (not recorded which). The chain recombines TRBV7-2 with TRBJ2-3; TCRdb indicates TRBD2, and absent DNA this call remains unverified. The chain's CDR3 is CASSLSSGGADTQYF.